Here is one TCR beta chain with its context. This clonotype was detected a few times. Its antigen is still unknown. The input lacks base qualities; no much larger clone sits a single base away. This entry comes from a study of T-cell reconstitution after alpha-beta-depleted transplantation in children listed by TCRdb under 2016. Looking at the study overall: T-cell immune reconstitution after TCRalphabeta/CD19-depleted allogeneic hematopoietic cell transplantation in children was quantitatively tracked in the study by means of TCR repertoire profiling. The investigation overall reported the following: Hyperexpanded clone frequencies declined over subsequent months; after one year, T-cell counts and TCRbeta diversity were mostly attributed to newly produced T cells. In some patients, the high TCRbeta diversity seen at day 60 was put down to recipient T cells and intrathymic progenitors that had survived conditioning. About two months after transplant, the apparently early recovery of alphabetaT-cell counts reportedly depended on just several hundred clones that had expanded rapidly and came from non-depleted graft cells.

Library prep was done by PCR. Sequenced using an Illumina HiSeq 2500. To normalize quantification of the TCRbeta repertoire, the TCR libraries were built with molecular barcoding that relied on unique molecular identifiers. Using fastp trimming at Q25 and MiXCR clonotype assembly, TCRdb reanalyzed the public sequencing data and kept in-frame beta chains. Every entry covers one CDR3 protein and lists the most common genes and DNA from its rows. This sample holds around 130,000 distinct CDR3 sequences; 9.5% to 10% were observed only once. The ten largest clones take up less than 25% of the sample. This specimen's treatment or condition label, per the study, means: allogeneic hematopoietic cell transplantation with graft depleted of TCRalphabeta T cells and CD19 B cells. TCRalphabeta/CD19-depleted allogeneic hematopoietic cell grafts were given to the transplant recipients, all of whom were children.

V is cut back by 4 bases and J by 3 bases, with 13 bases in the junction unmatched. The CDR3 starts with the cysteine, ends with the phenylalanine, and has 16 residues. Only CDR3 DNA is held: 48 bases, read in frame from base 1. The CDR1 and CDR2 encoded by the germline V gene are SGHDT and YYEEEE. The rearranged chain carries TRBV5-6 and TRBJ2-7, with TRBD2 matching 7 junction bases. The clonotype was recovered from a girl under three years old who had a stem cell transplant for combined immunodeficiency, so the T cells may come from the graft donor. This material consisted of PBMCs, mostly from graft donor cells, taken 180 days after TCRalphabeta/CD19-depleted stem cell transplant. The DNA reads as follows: TGTGCCAGCAGCAGTCGGGAGGCAGGTCCTTACTACGAGCAGTACTTC. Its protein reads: CASSSREAGPYYEQYF.